These T cell receptor beta chains were read from a single sample in a study of cytomegalovirus exposure and HLA in healthy donors. Sequencing used immunoSEQ multiplex PCR; TCRdb keeps in-frame clones, though not all of them. The data show around 100,000 clones, with 81% seen just once and less than 5% held by the top ten. The sample consisted of PBMCs. The receptors come from a woman in her 70s in good health and CMV-seropositive. The CDR3 runs from the conserved cysteine through the conserved F or W.

TRBV5-4,TRBJ1-2,CASSPAPTRAYGYTF
TRBV4-3,TRBJ1-2,CASSQDSYGYTF
TRBV11-3,TRBJ1-2,CASSVTGTGAYGYTF
TRBV28,TRBJ2-7,CASSLGDYKQYF
TRBV6-5,TRBJ1-2,CASSYSQATYGYTF
TRBV7-2,TRBJ2-1,CASSLHSSVFRFF
TRBV5-4,TRBJ2-5,CASSGVAGGAETQYF
TRBV18,TRBJ2-1,CASSQDRDNEQFF
TRBV18,TRBJ2-4,CASSLLRAAGVQNIQYF
TRBV5-4,-,CASSLAAWDRSSYEQYF
TRBV30,TRBJ2-3,CAWSLGLAGGKDTQYF
TRBV2,TRBJ2-5,CASSLGLAGGQETQYF
TRBV4-3,TRBJ2-4,CASSQKSSRDRGKLAKNIQYF
TRBV19,TRBJ2-1,CASSTSGTPYNEQFF
TRBV11-2,TRBJ2-7,CASSPIPPGTTYYEQYF
TRBV5-1,TRBJ2-2,CASRESGELFF
TRBV28,TRBJ2-1,CASSLRTSGSGNEQFF
TRBV7-4,TRBJ2-7,CASSMDWGSYEQYF
TRBV14,TRBJ2-7,CASSPRQGAYEQYF
TRBV10-2,TRBJ1-1,CASSLDGITEAFF
TRBV11-3,TRBJ2-7,CASSLALAGTYEQYF
TRBV6-6,TRBJ2-4,CASRQGEVAKNIQYF
TRBV28,TRBJ1-2,CASSLAAGQGAFRGYTF
TRBV7-2,TRBJ2-7,CASSFRQGAAWEQYF
TRBV7-6,TRBJ2-1,CASSPVQVSGEQFF
TRBV19,TRBJ2-2,CASSPQTGNTGELFF
TRBV4-3,TRBJ2-1,CASSQEALALYNEQFF
TRBV10-3,TRBJ2-4,CAISDPGRDINIQYF
TRBV27,TRBJ1-4,CASSRGGAATNEKLFF
TRBV5-1,TRBJ1-1,CASSLTGQVMNTEAFF
TRBV28,TRBJ2-7,CASRGTRSYEQYF
TRBV11-3,TRBJ1-1,CASSPGQGEANTEAFF
TRBV5-6,TRBJ1-5,CASSLEGLNQPQHF
TRBV6-1,TRBJ1-1,CASRLEGGTEAFF
TRBV7-9,TRBJ1-1,CASSRDGHGEGAFF
TRBV11-2,TRBJ2-2,CASSLGLANTGELFF
TRBV7-3,TRBJ1-1,CASSSSSRRAEAFF
TRBV19,TRBJ1-1,CASSIDYKGAGGTEAFF
TRBV28,TRBJ2-7,CASSLDRVGDEQYF
TRBV7-2,TRBJ1-4,CASSYLQGAGEKLFF
TRBV5-1,TRBJ2-5,CASSSGLAGGQETQYF
TRBV4-3,-,CASSQGPASSSYEQYF
TRBV7-9,TRBJ1-4,CASSTQGNEKLFF
TRBV9,TRBJ2-3,CASSVTISGSTDTQYF
TRBV9,TRBJ2-5,CASSPGTPGVETQYF
TRBV28,TRBJ2-1,CASSLLAGAGNEQFF
TRBV7-2,TRBJ2-5,CASSLQTRNPRETQYF
TRBV19,TRBJ2-2,CASSAGSSTGELFF
TRBV19,TRBJ1-6,CASSPSGNHSPLHF
TRBV11-2,TRBJ2-5,CASSLTSGSKTQYF
TRBV5-1,TRBJ1-1,CASSWDRGQRNTEAFF
TRBV7-3,TRBJ1-1,CASSLKAGTEMNTEAFF